Listed here are 8 T cell receptor beta chains from one sample, sequenced in a study of early stage breast cancer tumors (dated by TCRdb to the late 2010s). Library method: the immunoSEQ multiplex PCR assay. The table was pulled from immuneACCESS by TCRdb, which kept in-frame rearrangements only. Such tables lose some clones; where checked, under half of the loss comes from unresolved V genes, and the rest has no known cause. This sample lists roughly 49,000 clones; roughly 78% were detected once. The ten largest clones add up to around 3.4% of the sample. The specimen was blood. The source is a person aged 35 to 50 with breast cancer.

The J gene is TRBJ2-1, the V gene TRBV5-6, with 11 bases aligning to TRBD2. CDR3 length: 17 residues. Per the germline V gene, CDR1 is SGHDT and CDR2 is YYEEEE. Germline trimming cut 3 bases from V and 8 bases from J; bases unmatched to any gene: 13. The CDR3 sequence: CASSSLGASGRFDEQFF. The CDR3 DNA reads TGTGCCAGCAGCTCACTGGGGGCTAGCGGGAGGTTCGATGAGCAGTTCTTC.

The rearrangement joins TRBV7-2 to TRBJ2-7, with D possibly TRBD2 on 7 matching bases. CDR3 size: 14 residues. The germline gives CDR1 SGHTA, CDR2 FQGNSA. The ends were cut back, 8 bases at V and 2 bases at J, with 16 bases in the middle. CDR3 loop: CASGSPGGPYEQYF. The CDR3 nucleotides read TGTGCCAGCGGATCACCGGGGGGCCCCTACGAGCAGTACTTC.

A single count supports this clone. J is TRBJ2-7 and V is TRBV29-1, with 9 bases matching TRBD2. Per the germline V gene, CDR1 is SQVTM and CDR2 is ANQGSEA. J lost 6 bases, V lost 6 bases, and 9 bases had no gene match. This CDR3 region has 13 residues. CDR3 DNA: TGCAGCGTCTCTCCCGGGACTAGCCTCGAGCAGTACTTC. Translating it yields CSVSPGTSLEQYF.

The V gene is TRBV10-3, the J gene TRBJ1-5, with D perhaps matching TRBD1 (5 bases). The CDR3 runs to 15 residues. Germline V gene lookup returns CDR1 ENHRY and CDR2 SYGVKD. V was cut by 2 bases and J by 9 bases, with 17 bases left in between. CDR3: CAISEKGTGDRPQHF. The CDR3 DNA follows: TGTGCCATCAGTGAGAAGGGCACGGGGGATCGGCCCCAGCATTTT.

The chain employs TRBV11-2 and TRBJ2-1; 8 bases match TRBD2. With 3 bases clipped from V and 6 bases from J, the junction kept 4 bases outside the gene matches. Looked up from germline, CDR1 is SGHAT and CDR2 is FQNNGV. This CDR3 contains 14 residues. The CDR3 coding sequence is TGTGCCAGCAGCTTTAGGACTAGCCCCAATGAGCAGTTCTTC. The encoded protein is CASSFRTSPNEQFF.

The chain carries TRBV6-1 and TRBJ2-5, with 9 positions matching TRBD1. From germline, CDR1 is MNHNS and CDR2 SASEGT. The CDR3 is 14 amino acids. Trimming removed 7 bases from V and 3 bases from J; junction bases left unmatched: 6. The CDR3 reads CASNEQGAKETQYF. The CDR3 DNA is TGTGCCAGCAACGAACAGGGGGCGAAAGAGACCCAGTACTTC.

This clone showed up just once. This chain links TRBV28 with TRBJ1-1, with D maybe TRBD1 (5 bases). Per germline, CDR1 MDHEN and CDR2 SYDVKM. Trimming cost V 8 bases and J 5 bases, with 12 bases left between them. The CDR3 sequence is 12 residues long. In nucleotides, the CDR3 is TGTGCCAGCCTGGCCGGGGGAACTGAAGCTTTCTTT. It is translated as CASLAGGTEAFF. Using reference TRBV28 and TRBJ1-1 for the parts outside the CDR3, the full variable domain is DVKVTQSSRYLVKRTGEKVFLECVQDMDHENMFWYRQDPGLGLRLIYFSYDVKMKEKGDIPEGYSVSREKKERFSLILESASTNQTSMYLCASLAGGTEAFFGQGTRLTVV.

The V and J genes are TRBV14 and TRBJ2-1, with TRBD1 matching 11 bases. The CDR3 is 13 residues long. Germline assignment: CDR1 SGHDN and CDR2 FVKESK. With V trimmed by 5 bases and J by 10 bases, 4 bases remained unmatched. The CDR3, as DNA: TGTGCCAGCAGCTGGGACAGGGGGGACGAGCAGTTCTTC. This translates into CASSWDRGDEQFF. Using reference TRBV14 and TRBJ2-1 for the parts outside the CDR3, the full variable domain is EAGVTQFPSHSVIEKGQTVTLRCDPISGHDNLYWYRRVMGKEIKFLLHFVKESKQDESGMPNNRFLAERTGGTYSTLKVQPAELEDSGVYFCASSWDRGDEQFFGPGTRLTVL.